Below, 31 T cell receptor beta chains from the same sample are listed, as sequenced in a study of cytomegalovirus exposure and HLA in healthy donors listed by TCRdb under 2017. Libraries came from the immunoSEQ multiplex PCR assay. The multiplex PCR relied on a mix of 60 forward primers for TCR Vbeta segments and 13 reverse primers for TCR Jbeta segments. TCRdb took this table from immuneACCESS and kept in-frame rearrangements with V and J called. Such tables lack part of the clones; where checked against another copy, unresolved V genes explain under half of the gap, and the rest is unexplained. Here the sample has 150,000 to 200,000 clones; approximately 72% occur a single time. Roughly 1.4% of the sample rests with the top ten. The sequenced sample was PBMCs. These receptors all stem from a man aged 50 to 60 in good health and CMV-seronegative.

The V gene is TRBV6-1, the J gene TRBJ2-3; 8 bases line up with TRBD1. V gave up 4 bases and J gave up 7 bases; unmatched junction bases: 10. Germline V lookup: CDR1 MNHNS, CDR2 SASEGT. The CDR3 is 15 amino acids. The CDR3 sequence: CASSGAQTGANTQYF. The CDR3 DNA reads as TGTGCCAGCAGTGGCGCCCAGACAGGGGCGAATACGCAGTATTTT.

The chain uses TRBV6-1 and TRBJ2-7; D may be TRBD1 (6 bases). CDR3 size: 14 residues. V lost 4 bases and J 0 bases, leaving 10 bases between the germline ends. Germline V gives CDR1 MNHNS, CDR2 SASEGT. This CDR3 reads CASSGTTGSYEQYF. Here the CDR3 DNA reads TGTGCCAGCAGTGGGACGACAGGCTCCTACGAGCAGTACTTC.

The chain joins TRBV5-6 to TRBJ2-7; tentatively, D is TRBD1 (6 bases). V was cut by 4 bases and J by 2 bases, with 16 bases left in between. This CDR3 spans 15 amino acids. Germline CDR1 and CDR2: SGHDT and YYEEEE. The CDR3 DNA reads as TGTGCCAGCAGCATATTGACAGGCCCTACCTACGAGCAGTACTTC. This gives the protein CASSILTGPTYEQYF.

This clone has only a few counts. The chain employs TRBV7-2 and TRBJ1-2; D unclear. The CDR3 totals 15 residues. With 5 bases removed from V and 0 bases from J, the gap between germline ends came to 13 bases. The germline gives CDR1 SGHTA, CDR2 FQGNSA. The CDR3 DNA reads as TGTGCCAGCAGCCGTCCGGGTAAAGCTAACTATGGCTACACCTTC. Translated, it gives CASSRPGKANYGYTF.

About this clone itself: This specimen includes other DNA sequences encoding the same CDR3. The gene calls are TRBV5-1 and TRBJ2-3; TRBD1 matches 7 bases. V was clipped by 1 base and J by 1 base; unmatched bases: 0. The germline gives CDR1 SGHRS, CDR2 YFSETQ. There are 14 residues in the CDR3. The CDR3 DNA sequence: TGCGCCAGCAGCTTGAGGGGGCGCACAGATACGCAGTATTTT. Its translation: CASSLRGRTDTQYF.

This sequence joins TRBV30 and TRBJ1-1; a weak D match, TRBD1 (6 bases). The V end lost 4 bases, the J end lost 1 base, and 22 bases lay between the germline ends. The CDR3 is made up of 17 amino acids. The germline V gene encodes CDR1 GTSNPN and CDR2 SVGIG (reference sequence). Here the CDR3 DNA reads TGTGCCTGGATGTGTCAAGGGGACACACTGGGGAACACTGAAGCTTTCTTT. Amino acids: CAWMCQGDTLGNTEAFF.

This clone has a single count. V gene TRBV7-9 combines with J gene TRBJ2-4; TRBD1 agrees at 7 bases. Germline V lookup: CDR1 SEHNR, CDR2 FQNEAQ (reference sequence). The CDR3 runs to 17 residues. V shed 5 bases and J 0 bases; nucleotides not matched to a gene: 10. The CDR3 DNA reads TGTGCCAGCAGCCCTCCGGGACAGAGACTAGCCAAAAACATTCAGTACTTC. Protein product: CASSPPGQRLAKNIQYF.

The chain combines TRBV6-5 with TRBJ1-5, with TRBD1 matching 8 bases. The CDR3 is 15 amino acids. From germline, CDR1 is MNHEY and CDR2 SVGAGI. J gave up 2 bases and V 6 bases, and 6 bases lay outside the gene matches. Here the CDR3 reads CASSFGQGGNQPQHF. CDR3 in DNA: TGTGCCAGCAGCTTCGGACAGGGTGGCAATCAGCCCCAGCATTTT.

The rearrangement links TRBV23-1 to TRBJ2-7, with TRBD1 matching over 8 bases. Being an ORF, TRBV23-1 has a function that is uncertain. The V gene end was trimmed by 3 bases and the J gene end by 4 bases; junction bases not matched to a gene: 8. This CDR3 is built from 15 residues. In DNA form, the CDR3 reads TGCGCCAGCAGTCATCCCGTACAGGGGGGTTACGAGCAGTACTTC. The encoded protein is CASSHPVQGGYEQYF.

This clone has just a few counts. The rearrangement uses TRBV2 and TRBJ1-4; TRBD1 agrees at 7 bases. CDR3 length: 15 residues. Germline CDR1 SNHLY, CDR2 FYNNEI. V was clipped by 7 bases and J by 2 bases; unmatched bases: 7. CDR3 amino acids: CASTLMTGTNEKLFF. DNA of the CDR3: TGTGCCAGCACCTTGATGACAGGGACTAATGAAAAACTGTTTTTT.

The chain is built from TRBV4-2 and TRBJ1-2, with D unresolved. Germline V gene data show CDR1 as LGHNA and CDR2 as YNFKEQ. With 1 base removed from V and 4 bases from J, the gap between germline ends came to 10 bases. CDR3 length equals 14 residues. Here the CDR3 DNA reads TGTGCCAGCAGCCAAGGGAGGGTGGGCTATGGCTACACCTTC. It translates to CASSQGRVGYGYTF.

The chain links TRBV5-1 to TRBJ1-5, with 8 nucleotides matching TRBD1. This CDR3 is 14 amino acids long. The germline V gene encodes CDR1 SGHRS and CDR2 YFSETQ. With V trimmed by 4 bases and J by 5 bases, 5 bases remained unmatched. The CDR3 nucleotides read TGCGCCAGCAGCCCCGGACAGGGATATCAGCCCCAGCATTTT. Translated, it gives CASSPGQGYQPQHF.

This clone was recorded a few times. This rearrangement joins TRBV4-2 to TRBJ2-7; 7 bases line up with TRBD2. J was trimmed by 2 bases and V by 4 bases; bases with no gene match: 8. Per the germline V gene, CDR1 is LGHNA and CDR2 is YNFKEQ. The CDR3 length is 15 residues. CDR3: CASSRLASGTYEQYF. DNA of the CDR3: TGTGCCAGCAGCCGGTTGGCTAGCGGTACCTACGAGCAGTACTTC.

A few counts support this clone. V gene TRBV19 combines with J gene TRBJ2-6; tentative D call: TRBD1 (6 bases). Trimming left V 4 bases short and J 2 bases short, with 12 bases between. Per germline, CDR1 LNHDA and CDR2 SQIVND (reference sequence). This CDR3 is 16 amino acids long. CDR3 region: CASSTGQTPGANVLTF. As DNA, the CDR3 is TGTGCCAGTAGTACCGGACAGACTCCTGGGGCCAACGTCCTGACTTTC.

This clone was recorded a few times. The genes are TRBV7-2 and TRBJ2-5, with 7 bases that match TRBD1. The germline gives CDR1 SGHTA, CDR2 FQGNSA. The trim removed 5 bases at V and 5 bases at J, leaving 8 bases unmatched. The CDR3 consists of 14 residues. In DNA form, the CDR3 reads TGTGCCAGCAGCCGAGGGGTCAGGGGGGAGACCCAGTACTTC. Amino acids: CASSRGVRGETQYF.

J is TRBJ1-2 and V is TRBV6-5, with TRBD1 matching 11 bases. Germline lookup yields CDR1 MNHEY and CDR2 SVGAGI. After removal of 2 bases from V and 5 bases from J, the junction contained 7 bases not matched to a gene. This CDR3 region has 16 residues. CDR3: CASSYAGQGVKYGYTF. DNA for the CDR3: TGTGCCAGCAGTTACGCGGGACAGGGGGTAAAGTATGGCTACACCTTC.

The rearrangement links TRBV18 to TRBJ1-4, with 8 bases lining up with TRBD1. V gave up 3 bases and J gave up 7 bases; unmatched junction bases: 4. The CDR3 contains 14 residues. Per the germline V gene, CDR1 is KGHSH and CDR2 is LQKENI. The CDR3 here is CASSPDRGGEKLFF. DNA for the CDR3: TGTGCCAGCTCACCCGACAGGGGAGGTGAAAAACTGTTTTTT.

This chain joins TRBV19 and TRBJ1-1, with D maybe TRBD1 (6 bases). This CDR3 spans 14 amino acids. The germline gives CDR1 LNHDA, CDR2 SQIVND (reference sequence). Trimming left V 6 bases short and J 5 bases short, with 16 bases between. The CDR3 sequence is CASSAGTLTTEAFF. CDR3 sequence (DNA): TGTGCCAGTAGCGCCGGGACACTCACTACTGAAGCTTTCTTT.

J is TRBJ1-1 and V is TRBV20-1; D not resolved. Deletions cut 3 bases from V and 2 bases from J, with 4 bases between. This CDR3 region has 11 residues. The V gene's germline CDR1 is DFQATT and CDR2 SNEGSKA (reference sequence). CDR3: CSASRNTEAFF. The DNA for the CDR3 is TGCAGTGCTAGCAGAAACACTGAAGCTTTCTTT.

This clone was seen only a few times. J is TRBJ2-7 and V is TRBV10-3; possible D gene TRBD1, 5 bases. The germline gives CDR1 ENHRY, CDR2 SYGVKD. The V gene lost 0 bases and the J gene lost 0 bases, with 9 bases spanning the gap. The CDR3 has 15 amino acids. CDR3 DNA sequence: TGTGCCATCAGTGAGTCAACAGGTCTCTCCTACGAGCAGTACTTC. Its protein is CAISESTGLSYEQYF.

The chain joins TRBV7-9 to TRBJ1-4; D is ambiguous. The germline V and J ends were trimmed by 3 bases and 4 bases, with 12 bases remaining between them. The CDR3 is 15 amino acids. Germline CDR1 is SEHNR and CDR2 is FQNEAQ (reference sequence). CDR3 protein: CASSFGRGSNEKLFF. The CDR3 region has the DNA TGTGCCAGCAGCTTCGGACGGGGAAGTAATGAAAAACTGTTTTTT.

The chain combines TRBV28 with TRBJ1-5; 7 bases are shared with TRBD1. CDR1 is MDHEN, CDR2 SYDVKM, per germline. J gave up 6 bases and V 6 bases, and 8 bases lay outside the gene matches. This CDR3 has 14 residues. DNA for the CDR3: TGTGCCAGCAGCCTTGACAGGGAAGTTCAGCCCCAGCATTTT. Its protein is CASSLDREVQPQHF.

The chain joins TRBV19 to TRBJ2-7, with 7 bases aligning to TRBD2. The V segment lost 4 bases and the J segment 2 bases; nucleotides outside the gene matches: 5. Germline lookup yields CDR1 LNHDA and CDR2 SQIVND (reference sequence). The CDR3 has 14 residues. The chain's CDR3 is CASSRERGAYEQYF. The CDR3 coding sequence is TGTGCCAGTAGTAGGGAACGGGGGGCCTACGAGCAGTACTTC.

The chain is built from TRBV7-9 and TRBJ1-3; 7 bases are a match to TRBD1. This CDR3 spans 16 amino acids. The V gene end was trimmed by 1 base and the J gene end by 3 bases; junction bases not matched to a gene: 6. Germline CDR1 is SEHNR and CDR2 is FQNEAQ (reference sequence). Written as DNA, the CDR3 is TGTGCCAGCAGCTTAGGCACAGGGGTCGGTGGAAACACCATATATTTT. It translates to CASSLGTGVGGNTIYF.

The chain employs TRBV4-2 and TRBJ1-2; D is unresolved. Germline V gives CDR1 LGHNA, CDR2 YNFKEQ. CDR3 length equals 12 residues. The V gene lost 0 bases and the J gene lost 8 bases, with 7 bases spanning the gap. This chain's CDR3 is CASSQEREGYTF. CDR3 DNA sequence: TGTGCCAGCAGCCAAGAACGGGAAGGCTACACCTTC.

The V gene is TRBV5-1, the J gene TRBJ1-1; D not resolved. Trimming pared 0 bases from V and 2 bases from J, leaving 11 bases between. The CDR3 spans 15 residues. Germline CDR1 reads SGHRS; CDR2 reads YFSETQ. The chain's CDR3 is CASSLVGGLNTEAFF. CDR3 bases: TGCGCCAGCAGCTTGGTCGGAGGACTAAACACTGAAGCTTTCTTT.

This clone came up once. This chain uses TRBV4-1 with TRBJ1-6, with 7 bases matching TRBD1. V shed 0 bases, J shed 10 bases, and the junction held 9 bases outside the gene matches. The CDR3 is 16 amino acids. Per germline, CDR1 MGHRA and CDR2 YSYEKL. The CDR3 is CASSQDKGAPWSPLHF. The CDR3 nucleotides are TGCGCCAGCAGCCAAGATAAGGGGGCTCCATGGTCACCCCTCCACTTT.

V gene TRBV6-1 combines with J gene TRBJ2-7; 7 bases agree with TRBD1. V dropped 5 bases and J dropped 1; count of bases not matched to a gene: 5. The germline gives CDR1 MNHNS, CDR2 SASEGT. The CDR3 totals 14 residues. CDR3 bases: TGTGCCAGCAGTCAAACGGGACAGTCCTACGAGCAGTACTTC. It translates to CASSQTGQSYEQYF.

The chain recombines TRBV7-9 with TRBJ1-1, with TRBD1 matching over 12 bases. Germline V gene lookup returns CDR1 SEHNR and CDR2 FQNEAQ (reference sequence). The length of the CDR3 is 16 residues. V shed 4 bases, J shed 0 bases, and the junction held 3 bases outside the gene matches. Written as DNA, the CDR3 is TGTGCCAGCAGCTCGGGACAGGGGGCCGTGAACACTGAAGCTTTCTTT. Its protein is CASSSGQGAVNTEAFF.

This clone was seen only a few times. The chain uses TRBV6-5 and TRBJ1-4; TRBD1 aligns across 8 bases. Trimming cost V 0 bases and J 7 bases; bases outside gene matches: 4. The CDR3 spans 15 residues. Germline assignment: CDR1 MNHEY and CDR2 SVGAGI. For the CDR3, the DNA is TGTGCCAGCAGTTACTCGACAGGGGATAGTGAAAAACTGTTTTTT. Encoded protein: CASSYSTGDSEKLFF.

The rearrangement joins TRBV4-3 to TRBJ2-3; 8 bases are a match to TRBD1. Germline V gene sequence: CDR1 LGHNA, CDR2 YSLEER. The trim removed 4 bases at V and 7 bases at J, leaving 16 bases unmatched. The CDR3 consists of 17 residues. The CDR3 is CASSRQVRQGIENTQYF. The CDR3 coding sequence is TGCGCCAGCAGCCGACAGGTTCGACAGGGGATTGAAAATACGCAGTATTTT.